This T cell receptor (beta chain) was sequenced for a study of radiotherapy plus CTLA-4 blockade in lung cancer. About the research overall: Disease control was seen in over 25% of patients, objective responses in approximately 19%.

The CDR3 loop spans 19 amino acids. Trimming at V came to 5 bases and at J to 1 base, leaving 17 bases not matched to a gene. Germline assignment: CDR1 SGHTA and CDR2 FQGTGA. The method was immunoSEQ multiplex PCR; TCRdb's version includes in-frame clones alone and lacks a portion of them. The repertoire includes about 88,000 clones, less than 80% of them detected once, and 11% to 15% sits in the top ten. The TCR was taken from a human donor with non-small cell lung cancer that progressed on radiotherapy plus ipilimumab. The specimen was peripheral blood, collected from a patient treated with radiotherapy plus ipilimumab. The rearrangement uses TRBV7-3 and TRBJ1-5; 7 bases map to TRBD1. Here the CDR3 DNA reads TGTGCCAGCAGCCCCTATGAGGAGGGGGCGGATGGAAGCAATCAGCCCCAGCATTTT. Translated: CASSPYEEGADGSNQPQHF.